The 30 T cell receptor beta chains listed next were all sequenced from one sample in a study of cytomegalovirus exposure and HLA in healthy donors. Use of 60 Vbeta and 13 Jbeta primers characterized the PCR. The method was immunoSEQ multiplex PCR; TCRdb's version includes in-frame clones alone and lacks a portion of them. This table has 100,000 or so clones, less than 80% appearing once. The sequencing input was PBMCs. The receptors were gathered from a woman between 40 and 50 years old in good health and CMV-seronegative.

This clone was seen only a few times. This rearrangement joins TRBV15 to TRBJ2-3; D is unresolved. V shed 2 bases and J shed 3 bases, with 9 bases lying between them. CDR1 is LNHNV and CDR2 is YYDKDF in the germline V gene (reference sequence). The CDR3 sequence is 14 residues long. In DNA, the CDR3 is TGTGCCACCAGCAGACAGAGGATGACAGATACGCAGTATTTT. This translates into CATSRQRMTDTQYF.

The J gene is TRBJ1-3, the V gene TRBV30; tentative D call: TRBD1 (6 bases). Between the trimmed V and J ends, which lost 5 bases and 2 bases, there was a span of 10 bases. The V gene's germline CDR1 is GTSNPN and CDR2 SVGIG (reference sequence). The CDR3 sequence is 13 residues long. Here the CDR3 reads CAWADRAGNTIYF. The DNA for the CDR3 is TGTGCCTGGGCGGACAGAGCTGGAAACACCATATATTTT.

The V call is TRBV27, the J call TRBJ2-1; no definite D call. The V end was cut by 5 bases, the J end by 5 bases, with 19 bases between. CDR3 length equals 16 residues. In germline, CDR1 is MNHEY, CDR2 SMNVEV (reference sequence). The CDR3 DNA follows: TGTGCCAGCAGTCTCCGGATGACTGGGTTAAACAATGAGCAGTTCTTC. Translated, it gives CASSLRMTGLNNEQFF.

The rearrangement joins TRBV2 to TRBJ1-2, with unresolved D. V dropped 3 bases and J dropped 6 bases, with 23 bases sitting between them. The V gene's germline CDR1 is SNHLY and CDR2 FYNNEI. CDR3 length equals 17 residues. This chain's CDR3 is CASSDPPSYEDWDGYTF. DNA for the CDR3: TGTGCCAGCAGTGATCCCCCTTCCTACGAGGACTGGGATGGCTACACCTTC.

In its sample, this clone was seen once. The chain couples TRBV7-9 to TRBJ2-7, with TRBD1 as a possible D gene (5 bases). Germline V gives CDR1 SEHNR, CDR2 FQNEAQ (reference sequence). V was trimmed by 4 bases and J by 2 bases, leaving 12 bases between them. CDR3 length: 14 residues. The DNA for the CDR3 is TGTGCCAGCAGCTCGAGTGCAGGGACCTACGAGCAGTACTTC. It translates to CASSSSAGTYEQYF.

CDR3: CASSSPRGQSSYNYGYTF. The CDR3, as DNA: TGTGCCAGCAGTTCCCCAAGGGGACAGTCTAGCTACAACTATGGCTACACCTTC. The chain couples TRBV2 to TRBJ1-2; 7 nucleotides align to TRBD1. The CDR3 totals 18 residues. Germline V gene data show CDR1 as SNHLY and CDR2 as FYNNEI. With V trimmed by 5 bases and J by 2 bases, 17 bases remained unmatched.

This clone turned up a few times. The rearrangement uses TRBV5-6 and TRBJ2-1; TRBD1 matches at 8 bases. CDR1 SGHDT and CDR2 YYEEEE come from the germline V gene. The CDR3 contains 15 residues. The trim removed 2 bases at V and 1 base at J, leaving 2 bases unmatched. This CDR3 reads CASSFRDRSYNEQFF. The CDR3 DNA reads as TGTGCCAGCAGCTTCAGGGACAGGTCCTACAATGAGCAGTTCTTC.

This clone was picked up one time. The J gene is TRBJ1-5, the V gene TRBV28; D may be TRBD1 (5 bases). The CDR3 covers 16 residues. Trimming took off 5 bases at V and 3 bases at J, with 17 bases between the two ends. Germline V lookup: CDR1 MDHEN, CDR2 SYDVKM. For the CDR3, the DNA is TGTGCCAGCAGTCCGCCTGTAGGGGCTCCCAATCAGCCCCAGCATTTT. It specifies CASSPPVGAPNQPQHF.

V gene TRBV6-5 combines with J gene TRBJ2-1, with 8 bases identical to TRBD2. Germline V gene lookup returns CDR1 MNHEY and CDR2 SVGAGI. Trimming at V came to 2 bases and at J to 8 bases, leaving 8 bases not matched to a gene. CDR3 size: 15 residues. CDR3 residues: CASSYEDGRAHEQFF. In DNA, the CDR3 is TGTGCCAGCAGTTACGAAGACGGGAGGGCCCATGAGCAGTTCTTC.

V is TRBV19 and J is TRBJ2-7, with 8 bases matching TRBD1. The CDR3 is made up of 13 amino acids. Germline values: CDR1 LNHDA, CDR2 SQIVND (reference sequence). The junction had 4 bases not matched to a gene; V was cut back by 4 bases and J by 5 bases. The CDR3 here is CASSKDRDHEQYF. CDR3 nucleotide sequence: TGTGCCAGTAGTAAGGACAGGGACCACGAGCAGTACTTC.

This clone was detected a few times. J is TRBJ2-7 and V is TRBV6-5, with 9 bases identical to TRBD2. CDR3 length: 15 amino acids. With 2 bases clipped from V and 4 bases from J, the junction kept 6 bases outside the gene matches. Germline-derived CDR1 and CDR2 are MNHEY and SVGAGI. Here the CDR3 reads CASSYDGLAGYEQYF. The CDR3 DNA follows: TGTGCCAGCAGTTACGATGGGCTAGCGGGGTACGAGCAGTACTTC.

Concerning this clone itself: The sample has other DNA sequences that encode this CDR3 too. The V call is TRBV11-2, the J call TRBJ2-3; the D is unclear. The V and J ends lost 3 bases and 1 base respectively, with 8 bases between them. Germline lookup yields CDR1 SGHAT and CDR2 FQNNGV. The CDR3 totals 14 residues. The CDR3 loop reads CASSLSRGTDTQYF. The CDR3 nucleotides are TGTGCCAGCAGCTTGTCACGGGGCACAGATACGCAGTATTTT.

This clone was observed a handful of times. The chain combines TRBV19 with TRBJ2-2; possible D gene TRBD2, 6 bases. CDR3 size: 15 residues. Germline values: CDR1 LNHDA, CDR2 SQIVND (reference sequence). The germline V and J ends were trimmed by 7 bases and 3 bases, with 15 bases remaining between them. For the CDR3, the DNA is TGTGCCAGTATCCCGCCCACGGGGGACACCGGGGAGCTGTTTTTT. This codes for CASIPPTGDTGELFF.

This chain links TRBV13 with TRBJ2-7; D may be TRBD1 (6 bases). The length of the CDR3 is 12 residues. Germline V lookup: CDR1 PRHDT, CDR2 FYEKMQ (reference sequence). With 3 bases removed from V and 7 bases from J, the gap between germline ends came to 10 bases. This CDR3 is CASSFEGQEQYF. DNA for the CDR3: TGTGCCAGCAGCTTTGAAGGACAGGAGCAGTACTTC.

The chain couples TRBV7-9 to TRBJ1-4, with D tentatively TRBD1 (6 bases). Deletions cut 0 bases from V and 7 bases from J, with 9 bases between. Germline V gene data show CDR1 as SEHNR and CDR2 as FQNEAQ (reference sequence). The CDR3 has 14 amino acids. As DNA, the CDR3 is TGTGCCAGCAGCTTAGCAGGGGGAATTGAAAAACTGTTTTTT. Its protein is CASSLAGGIEKLFF.

This chain connects TRBV6-1 to TRBJ1-1; unclear D gene. The CDR3 sequence is 13 residues long. V gave up 2 bases and J gave up 5 bases, with 9 bases separating them. Germline-derived CDR1 and CDR2 are MNHNS and SASEGT. The CDR3 region is CASSEIGVTEAFF. The CDR3 DNA follows: TGTGCCAGCAGTGAAATCGGTGTAACTGAAGCTTTCTTT.

The rearrangement uses TRBV4-3 and TRBJ2-2, with TRBD1 matching over 8 bases. The trim removed 0 bases at V and 3 bases at J, leaving 3 bases unmatched. CDR3 length: 16 residues. Germline CDR1 LGHNA, CDR2 YSLEER. Here the CDR3 reads CASSQDWGQDTGELFF. The DNA for the CDR3 is TGCGCCAGCAGCCAAGATTGGGGACAGGACACCGGGGAGCTGTTTTTT.

This clone appeared a few times. The rearrangement uses TRBV15 and TRBJ1-3; TRBD1 matches at 7 bases. From germline, CDR1 is LNHNV and CDR2 YYDKDF (reference sequence). V lost 1 base to trimming and J lost 1 base; unmatched junction nucleotides: 4. The CDR3 is 16 residues long. This CDR3 reads CATSRGTGVSGNTIYF. As DNA, the CDR3 is TGTGCCACCAGCAGAGGTACAGGGGTATCTGGAAACACCATATATTTT.

V and J are TRBV5-1 and TRBJ2-6; tentatively, D is TRBD2 (5 bases). From germline, CDR1 is SGHRS and CDR2 YFSETQ. The CDR3 extends over 15 amino acids. Trimming shortened V by 0 bases and J by 3 bases, and 7 bases separated the two germline ends. CDR3 bases: TGCGCCAGCAGCTTGGAAGGGAGTGGGGCCAACGTCCTGACTTTC. The encoded protein is CASSLEGSGANVLTF.

This rearrangement joins TRBV10-1 to TRBJ2-5; 7 bases map to TRBD1. CDR3 length equals 13 residues. Per the germline V gene, CDR1 is WNHNN and CDR2 is SYGVQD (reference sequence). V lost 5 bases and J lost 5; bases outside the gene matches: 5. This CDR3 reads CASSPGGSETQYF. The CDR3 nucleotides are TGCGCCAGCAGTCCAGGGGGTTCGGAGACCCAGTACTTC.

The genes are TRBV7-2 and TRBJ2-5; 8 nucleotides agree with TRBD2. Germline lookup yields CDR1 SGHTA and CDR2 FQGNSA. This CDR3 is 14 amino acids long. Germline trimming cut 5 bases from V and 5 bases from J; bases unmatched to any gene: 7. CDR3 amino acids: CASSPGGAGETQYF. CDR3 nucleotide sequence: TGTGCCAGCAGCCCCGGGGGGGCGGGGGAGACCCAGTACTTC.

In its sample, this clone was seen once. The chain uses TRBV7-8 and TRBJ1-3; D perhaps matches TRBD1 (5 bases). The CDR3 is made up of 15 amino acids. The ends were cut back, 1 base at V and 4 bases at J, with 11 bases in the middle. From germline, CDR1 is SGHVS and CDR2 FQNEAQ. CDR3 loop: CASSLDGAPGNTIYF. CDR3 nucleotide sequence: TGTGCCAGCAGCTTAGATGGGGCCCCAGGAAACACCATATATTTT.

The V gene is TRBV25-1, the J gene TRBJ2-7, with TRBD2 matching 9 bases. Trimming at V came to 9 bases and at J to 0 bases, leaving 6 bases not matched to a gene. There are 14 residues in the CDR3. CDR1 is MGHDK and CDR2 is SYGVNS in the germline V gene. The CDR3 DNA is TGTGCCAGTACGGGAGCGGGGGGCTCCTACGAGCAGTACTTC. As protein: CASTGAGGSYEQYF.

The rearrangement uses TRBV28 and TRBJ1-5; 7 positions agree with TRBD1. The CDR3 is made up of 12 amino acids. Germline-derived CDR1 and CDR2 are MDHEN and SYDVKM. V trimming: 6 bases; J trimming: 10 bases; junction bases outside the gene matches: 6. CDR3 in amino acids: CASRIRQGPQHF. The CDR3 nucleotides read TGTGCCAGCAGAATAAGACAGGGTCCCCAGCATTTT. The full variable domain, its missing parts supplied by reference TRBV28 and TRBJ1-5, is DVKVTQSSRYLVKRTGEKVFLECVQDMDHENMFWYRQDPGLGLRLIYFSYDVKMKEKGDIPEGYSVSREKKERFSLILESASTNQTSMYLCASRIRQGPQHFGDGTRLSIL.

The chain combines TRBV5-1 with TRBJ2-7; no clear D gene. The CDR3 spans 14 residues. Germline CDR1 SGHRS, CDR2 YFSETQ. Trimming shortened V by 0 bases and J by 6 bases, and 13 bases separated the two germline ends. As DNA, the CDR3 is TGCGCCAGCAGCTTGGCCGTGGCTAGTCGCGAGCAGTACTTC. Its translation: CASSLAVASREQYF.

This clone was observed a few times. This chain joins TRBV6-6 and TRBJ2-7; 7 nucleotides align to TRBD2. V dropped 6 bases and J dropped 0; count of bases not matched to a gene: 8. The CDR3 consists of 15 residues. Germline V gene lookup returns CDR1 MNHNY and CDR2 SVGAGI (reference sequence). As DNA, the CDR3 is TGTGCCAGCAGCCCGACTAGCCCGTTCTCCTACGAGCAGTACTTC. This encodes CASSPTSPFSYEQYF.

V and J are TRBV28 and TRBJ1-5; 7 bases line up with TRBD1. The CDR3 loop spans 15 amino acids. V trimming: 5 bases; J trimming: 8 bases; junction bases outside the gene matches: 12. Germline V gene data show CDR1 as MDHEN and CDR2 as SYDVKM. CDR3 residues: CASSPDRAGLEPQHF. CDR3 bases: TGTGCCAGCAGTCCCGACAGGGCTGGGTTGGAGCCCCAGCATTTT.

This chain links TRBV9 with TRBJ1-2; 8 positions agree with TRBD1. Germline V gene sequence: CDR1 SGDLS, CDR2 YYNGEE. V lost 3 bases to trimming and J lost 6 bases; unmatched junction nucleotides: 7. CDR3 length: 14 amino acids. The CDR3: CASSAVDRANGYTF. The CDR3 DNA is TGTGCCAGCAGCGCGGTGGACAGGGCGAATGGCTACACCTTC.

The chain joins TRBV30 to TRBJ2-5; 9 positions agree with TRBD1. This CDR3 comprises 15 residues. Germline CDR1 GTSNPN, CDR2 SVGIG (reference sequence). The J segment lost 2 bases and the V segment lost 1 base, leaving 5 bases of the junction unmatched. The CDR3 sequence is CAWSAGQGEQETQYF. DNA for the CDR3: TGTGCCTGGAGTGCGGGACAGGGTGAACAAGAGACCCAGTACTTC.

The chain carries TRBV11-2 and TRBJ2-7; maybe TRBD1 (6 bases). V was shortened by 5 bases and J by 0 bases, with 17 bases between the two germline ends. The CDR3 has 16 residues. Germline assignment: CDR1 SGHAT and CDR2 FQNNGV. The CDR3 sequence is CASSPWGTSPSYEQYF. For the CDR3, the DNA is TGTGCCAGCAGCCCCTGGGGGACATCGCCCTCCTACGAGCAGTACTTC.